This T cell receptor beta chain was retrieved from a study of control samples from healthy donors and cancer patients. Trimming cost V 1 base and J 7 bases; bases outside gene matches: 12. The CDR3 contains 17 residues. The V gene's germline CDR1 is SGHVS and CDR2 FQNEAQ. TCRdb keeps only in-frame clones here, not all; method: immunoSEQ multiplex PCR. The profile shows around 130,000 clones, about 92% of them singletons. The rearrangement links TRBV7-8 to TRBJ2-2; TRBD2 matches 7 bases. This TCR was sampled from a man aged 50 or older with head and neck cancer. The specimen was PBMCs. The CDR3 loop is CASSLEPAGSVNGELFF. The CDR3 coding sequence is TGTGCCAGCAGCTTAGAGCCAGCGGGGTCTGTTAACGGGGAGCTGTTTTTT.